This T cell receptor (beta chain) derives from a study of blood T cell repertoires in COVID-19. Study-level background: Sites in the United States, Italy and Spain provided acute and convalescent COVID-19 samples.

Germline V gives CDR1 MNHEY, CDR2 SVGAGI. The V segment lost 6 bases and the J segment 8 bases; nucleotides outside the gene matches: 7. CDR3 size: 14 residues. The age range of participants was 18 to 89 years, with residence in some 25 US areas. The repertoire was sequenced with immunoSEQ multiplex PCR; TCRdb's copy has only in-frame clones and lacks some. Altogether 200,000 to 300,000 clones are present, 86% being singletons, with the ten largest covering 2.6%. This sequence was found in a woman aged 18-29 years who had recovered from COVID-19. The chain uses TRBV6-5 and TRBJ1-6, with 7 bases aligning to TRBD1. Sequencing was done on a sample of PBMCs or T cells enriched from blood (not recorded which). For the CDR3, the DNA is TGTGCCAGCAGCACAGGGGTTTTTGATTCACCCCTCCACTTT. Translation: CASSTGVFDSPLHF.